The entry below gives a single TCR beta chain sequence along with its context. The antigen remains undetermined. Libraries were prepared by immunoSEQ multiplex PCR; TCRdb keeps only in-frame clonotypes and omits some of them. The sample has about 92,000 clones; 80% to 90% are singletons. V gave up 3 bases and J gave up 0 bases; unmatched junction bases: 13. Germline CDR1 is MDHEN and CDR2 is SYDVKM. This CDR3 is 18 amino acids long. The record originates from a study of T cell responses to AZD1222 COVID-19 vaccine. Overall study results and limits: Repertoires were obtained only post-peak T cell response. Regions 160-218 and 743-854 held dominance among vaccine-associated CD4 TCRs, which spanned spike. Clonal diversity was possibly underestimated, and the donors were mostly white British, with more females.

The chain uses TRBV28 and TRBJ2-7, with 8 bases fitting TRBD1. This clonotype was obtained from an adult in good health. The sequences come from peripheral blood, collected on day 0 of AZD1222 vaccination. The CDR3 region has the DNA TGTGCCAGCAGTTTCCGTCCCGGGACAGGTTCGAGCTCCTACGAGCAGTACTTC. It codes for CASSFRPGTGSSSYEQYF.